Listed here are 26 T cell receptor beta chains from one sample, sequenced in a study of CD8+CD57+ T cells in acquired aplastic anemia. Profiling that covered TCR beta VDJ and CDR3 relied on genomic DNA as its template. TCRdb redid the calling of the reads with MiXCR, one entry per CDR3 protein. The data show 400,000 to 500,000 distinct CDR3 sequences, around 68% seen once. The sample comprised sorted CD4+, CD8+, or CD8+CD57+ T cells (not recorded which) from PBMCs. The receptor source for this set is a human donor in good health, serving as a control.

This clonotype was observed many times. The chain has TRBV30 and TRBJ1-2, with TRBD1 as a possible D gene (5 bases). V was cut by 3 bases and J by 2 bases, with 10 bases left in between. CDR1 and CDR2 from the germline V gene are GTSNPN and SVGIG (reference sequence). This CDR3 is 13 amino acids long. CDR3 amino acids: CAWSAGRNYGYTF. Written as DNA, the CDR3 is TGTGCCTGGAGCGCGGGACGGAACTATGGCTACACCTTC.

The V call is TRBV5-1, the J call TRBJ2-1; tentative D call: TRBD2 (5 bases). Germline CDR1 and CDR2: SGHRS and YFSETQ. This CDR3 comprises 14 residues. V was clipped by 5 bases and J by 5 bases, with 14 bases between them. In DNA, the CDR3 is TGCGCCAGCAGTTTAGAGGAGCGGAACAATGAGCAGTTCTTC. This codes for CASSLEERNNEQFF.

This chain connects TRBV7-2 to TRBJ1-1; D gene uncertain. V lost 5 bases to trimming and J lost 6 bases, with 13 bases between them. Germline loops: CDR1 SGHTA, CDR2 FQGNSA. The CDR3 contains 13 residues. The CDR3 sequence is CASSQEVYAEAFF. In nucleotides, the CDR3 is TGTGCCAGCAGCCAAGAGGTGTACGCTGAAGCTTTCTTT.

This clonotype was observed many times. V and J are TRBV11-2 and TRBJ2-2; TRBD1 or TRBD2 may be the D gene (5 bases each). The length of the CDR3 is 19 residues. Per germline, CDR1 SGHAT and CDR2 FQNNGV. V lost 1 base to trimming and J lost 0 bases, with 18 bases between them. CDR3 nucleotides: TGTGCCAGCAGCTTAGTCGGGGCCGAGGGAGAAACGAACACCGGGGAGCTGTTTTTT. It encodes CASSLVGAEGETNTGELFF. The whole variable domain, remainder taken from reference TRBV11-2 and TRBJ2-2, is EAGVAQSPRYKIIEKRQSVAFWCNPISGHATLYWYQQILGQGPKLLIQFQNNGVVDDSQLPKDRFSAERLKGVDSTLKIQPAKLEDSAVYLCASSLVGAEGETNTGELFFGEGSRLTVL.

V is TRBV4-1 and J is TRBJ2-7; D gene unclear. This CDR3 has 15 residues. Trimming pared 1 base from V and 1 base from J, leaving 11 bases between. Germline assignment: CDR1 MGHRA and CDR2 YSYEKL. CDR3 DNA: TGCGCCAGCAGCCAAGCGTTCCCCGGGTCCTACGAGCAGTACTTC. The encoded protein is CASSQAFPGSYEQYF.

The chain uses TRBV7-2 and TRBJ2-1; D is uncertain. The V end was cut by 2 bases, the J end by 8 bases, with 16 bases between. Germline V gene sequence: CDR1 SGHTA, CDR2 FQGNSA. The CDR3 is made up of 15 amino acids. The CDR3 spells CASSLLPAGWDEQFF. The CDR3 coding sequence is TGTGCCAGCAGCTTACTACCGGCTGGCTGGGATGAGCAGTTCTTC. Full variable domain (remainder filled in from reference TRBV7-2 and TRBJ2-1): GAGVSQSPSNKVTEKGKDVELRCDPISGHTALYWYRQSLGQGLEFLIYFQGNSAPDKSGLPSDRFSAERTGGSVSTLTIQRTQQEDSAVYLCASSLLPAGWDEQFFGPGTRLTVL.

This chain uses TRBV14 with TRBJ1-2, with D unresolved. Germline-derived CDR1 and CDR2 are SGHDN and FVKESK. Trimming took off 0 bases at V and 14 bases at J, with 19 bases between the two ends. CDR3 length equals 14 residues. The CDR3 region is CASSQEVREEGLTF. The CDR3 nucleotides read TGTGCCAGCAGCCAAGAGGTCCGAGAGGAGGGCTTGACCTTC.

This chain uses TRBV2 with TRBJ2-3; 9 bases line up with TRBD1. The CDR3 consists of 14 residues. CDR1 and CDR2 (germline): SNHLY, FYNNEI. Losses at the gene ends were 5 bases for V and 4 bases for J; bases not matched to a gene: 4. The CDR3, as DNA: TGTGCCAGCAGTACGGACAGGGGCCCAGATACGCAGTATTTT. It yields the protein CASSTDRGPDTQYF.

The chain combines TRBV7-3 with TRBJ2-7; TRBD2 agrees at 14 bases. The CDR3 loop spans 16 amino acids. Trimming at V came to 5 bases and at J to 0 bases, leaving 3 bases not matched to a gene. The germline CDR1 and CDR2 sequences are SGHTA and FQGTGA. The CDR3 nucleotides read TGTGCCAGCAGCGGGGGACTAGCGGGGGACTCCTACGAGCAGTACTTC. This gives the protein CASSGGLAGDSYEQYF.

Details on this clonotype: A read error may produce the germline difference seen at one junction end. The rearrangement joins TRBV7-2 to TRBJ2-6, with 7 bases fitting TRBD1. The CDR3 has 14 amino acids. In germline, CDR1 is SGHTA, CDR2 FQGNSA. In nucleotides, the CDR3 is TGTGCCAGCAGCAGGGGGCTTGGGGCCAACGTCCTGAAGTTC. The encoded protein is CASSRGLGANVLKF.

As DNA, the CDR3 is TGCAGTGCTAGAGTCGGGGGAGCTGGCTATCAGCCCCAGCATTTT. Protein: CSARVGGAGYQPQHF. This sequence joins TRBV20-1 and TRBJ1-5; TRBD1 might be the D (5 bases). Germline V gene data show CDR1 as DFQATT and CDR2 as SNEGSKA (reference sequence). The CDR3 runs 15 residues. Trimming took off 1 base at V and 5 bases at J, with 15 bases between the two ends.

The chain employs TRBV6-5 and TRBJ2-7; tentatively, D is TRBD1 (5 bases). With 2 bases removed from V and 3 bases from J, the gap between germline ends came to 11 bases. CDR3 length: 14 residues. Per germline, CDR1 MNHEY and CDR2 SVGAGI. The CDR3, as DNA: TGTGCCAGCAGTTACGCAGTAGGGGTCTACGAGCAGTACTTC. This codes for CASSYAVGVYEQYF.

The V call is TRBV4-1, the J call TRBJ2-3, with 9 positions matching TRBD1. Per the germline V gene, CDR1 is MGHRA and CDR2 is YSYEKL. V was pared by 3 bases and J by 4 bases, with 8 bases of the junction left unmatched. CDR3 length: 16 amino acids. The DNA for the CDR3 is TGCGCCAGCAGCCATATACAGGGGGCTGGCGCAGATACGCAGTATTTT. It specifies CASSHIQGAGADTQYF.

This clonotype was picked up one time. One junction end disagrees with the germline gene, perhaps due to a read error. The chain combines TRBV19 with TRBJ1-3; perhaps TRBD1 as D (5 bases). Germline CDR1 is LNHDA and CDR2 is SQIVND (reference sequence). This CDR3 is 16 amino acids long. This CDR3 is CASSGGDTGDGNIIYF. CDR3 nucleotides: TGTGCCAGCTCCGGTGGGGATACGGGGGATGGAAACATCATATATTTT.

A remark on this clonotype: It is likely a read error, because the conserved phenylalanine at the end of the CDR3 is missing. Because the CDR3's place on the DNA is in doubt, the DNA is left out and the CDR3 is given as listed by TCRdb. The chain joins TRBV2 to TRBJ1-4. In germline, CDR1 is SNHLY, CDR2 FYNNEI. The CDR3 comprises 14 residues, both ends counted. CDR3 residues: CASSASGGDQFFFL.

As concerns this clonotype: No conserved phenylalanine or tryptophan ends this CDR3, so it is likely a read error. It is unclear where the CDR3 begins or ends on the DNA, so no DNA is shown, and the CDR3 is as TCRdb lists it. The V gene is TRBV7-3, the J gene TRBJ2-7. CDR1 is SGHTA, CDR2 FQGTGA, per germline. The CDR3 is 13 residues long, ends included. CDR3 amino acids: CATSRERRQEQHY.

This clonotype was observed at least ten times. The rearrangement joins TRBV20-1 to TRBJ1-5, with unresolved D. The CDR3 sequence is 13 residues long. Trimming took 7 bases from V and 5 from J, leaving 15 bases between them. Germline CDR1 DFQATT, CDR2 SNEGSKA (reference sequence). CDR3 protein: CSVTTLADQPQHF. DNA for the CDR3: TGCAGTGTCACGACCCTAGCGGATCAGCCCCAGCATTTT.

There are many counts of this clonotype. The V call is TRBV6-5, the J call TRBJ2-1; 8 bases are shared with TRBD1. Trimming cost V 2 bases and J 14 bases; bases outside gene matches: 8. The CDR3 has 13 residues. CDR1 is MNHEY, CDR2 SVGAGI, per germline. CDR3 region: CASSYPGTGEEFF. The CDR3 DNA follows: TGTGCCAGCAGTTACCCCGGGACAGGTGAAGAGTTCTTC.

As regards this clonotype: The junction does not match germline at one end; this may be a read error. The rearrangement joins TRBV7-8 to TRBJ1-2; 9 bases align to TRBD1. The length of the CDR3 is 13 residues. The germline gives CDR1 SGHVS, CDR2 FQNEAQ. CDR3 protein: CASSKQGAGGYPF. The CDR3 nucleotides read TGTGCCAGCAGTAAACAGGGGGCTGGAGGCTACCCCTTC.

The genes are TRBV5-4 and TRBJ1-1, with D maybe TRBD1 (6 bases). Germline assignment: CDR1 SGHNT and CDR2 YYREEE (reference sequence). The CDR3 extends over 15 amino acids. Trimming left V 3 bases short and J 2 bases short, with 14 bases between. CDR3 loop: CASSSGGGANTEAFF. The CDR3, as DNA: TGTGCCAGCAGCTCGGGAGGGGGGGCTAACACTGAAGCTTTCTTT.

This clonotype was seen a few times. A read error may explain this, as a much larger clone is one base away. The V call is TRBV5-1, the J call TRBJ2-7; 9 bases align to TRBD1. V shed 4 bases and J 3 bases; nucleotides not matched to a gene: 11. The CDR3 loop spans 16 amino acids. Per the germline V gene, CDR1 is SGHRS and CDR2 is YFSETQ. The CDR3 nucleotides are TGCGCCAGCAGCCTTTTACCCGGGACAGGGAACTACGAGCAGTACTTC. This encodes CASSLLPGTGNYEQYF.

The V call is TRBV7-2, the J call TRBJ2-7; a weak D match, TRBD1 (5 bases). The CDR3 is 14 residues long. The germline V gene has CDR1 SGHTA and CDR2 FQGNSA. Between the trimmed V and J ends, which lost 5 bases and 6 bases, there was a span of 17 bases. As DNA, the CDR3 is TGTGCCAGCAGCCACGGCGGACCAGGGCTCGAGCAGTACTTC. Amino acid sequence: CASSHGGPGLEQYF. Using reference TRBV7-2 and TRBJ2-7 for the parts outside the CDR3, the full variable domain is GAGVSQSPSNKVTEKGKDVELRCDPISGHTALYWYRQSLGQGLEFLIYFQGNSAPDKSGLPSDRFSAERTGGSVSTLTIQRTQQEDSAVYLCASSHGGPGLEQYFGPGTRLTVT.

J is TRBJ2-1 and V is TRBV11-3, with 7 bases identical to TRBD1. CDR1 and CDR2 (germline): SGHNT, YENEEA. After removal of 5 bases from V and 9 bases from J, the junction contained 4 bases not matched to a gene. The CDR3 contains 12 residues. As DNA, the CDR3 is TGTGCCAGCAGCACGGGACAGAGTGAGCAGTTCTTC. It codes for CASSTGQSEQFF.

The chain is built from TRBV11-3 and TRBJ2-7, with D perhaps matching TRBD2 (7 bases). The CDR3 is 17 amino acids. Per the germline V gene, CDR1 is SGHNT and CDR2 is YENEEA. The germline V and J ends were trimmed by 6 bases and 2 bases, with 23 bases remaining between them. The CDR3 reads CASSPPVGGGRAYEQYF. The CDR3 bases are TGTGCCAGCAGTCCGCCGGTGGGGGGGGGCCGCGCCTACGAGCAGTACTTC.

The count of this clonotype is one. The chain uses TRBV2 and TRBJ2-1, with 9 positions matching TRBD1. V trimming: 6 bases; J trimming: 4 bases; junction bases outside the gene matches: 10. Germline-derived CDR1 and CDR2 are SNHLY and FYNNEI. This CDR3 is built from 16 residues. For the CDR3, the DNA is TGTGCCAGCAGACCTCTCGGGACAGGGAGATACAATGAGCAGTTCTTC. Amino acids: CASRPLGTGRYNEQFF.

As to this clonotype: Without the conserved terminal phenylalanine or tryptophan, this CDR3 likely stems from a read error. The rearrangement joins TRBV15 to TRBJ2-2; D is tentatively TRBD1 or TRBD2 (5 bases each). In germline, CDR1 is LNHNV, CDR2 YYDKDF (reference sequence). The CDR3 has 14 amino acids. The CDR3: CATSRVKDTGALFS. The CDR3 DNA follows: TGTGCCACCAGCAGAGTCAAGGACACCGGGGCGCTGTTTTCT.